This T cell receptor (beta chain) comes out of a study of blood T cell repertoires in COVID-19. For the study at large: The analysed material was cDNA or gDNA that came from T cells, B-cell-depleted T cells, or PBMCs.

Source study methods: Reference gene primer amplification in the assay estimated nucleated cell counts. The protocol was immunoSEQ multiplex PCR, while the TCRdb copy is restricted to in-frame clones and leaves out a portion. V and J calls and clone size are those listed in that table; D and trimming were worked out from the DNA. The sample yields 77,000 or so clones, approximately 83% seen once. Seattle's enrolled individuals joined amid active infection and were then monitored longitudinally. CDR1 MDHEN and CDR2 SYDVKM come from the germline V gene. The CDR3 consists of 18 residues. Trimming removed 7 bases from V and 1 base from J; junction bases left unmatched: 14.

This sequence originates from a man aged 25 to 40 with COVID-19, enrolled during active disease. Sequenced sample: peripheral blood. The rearrangement uses TRBV28 and TRBJ2-2; 8 positions match TRBD2. CDR3 nucleotide sequence: TGTGCCAGCACCCTCCCCGGGGTAGCGGGAATGAACACCGGGGAGCTGTTTTTT. This translates into CASTLPGVAGMNTGELFF.